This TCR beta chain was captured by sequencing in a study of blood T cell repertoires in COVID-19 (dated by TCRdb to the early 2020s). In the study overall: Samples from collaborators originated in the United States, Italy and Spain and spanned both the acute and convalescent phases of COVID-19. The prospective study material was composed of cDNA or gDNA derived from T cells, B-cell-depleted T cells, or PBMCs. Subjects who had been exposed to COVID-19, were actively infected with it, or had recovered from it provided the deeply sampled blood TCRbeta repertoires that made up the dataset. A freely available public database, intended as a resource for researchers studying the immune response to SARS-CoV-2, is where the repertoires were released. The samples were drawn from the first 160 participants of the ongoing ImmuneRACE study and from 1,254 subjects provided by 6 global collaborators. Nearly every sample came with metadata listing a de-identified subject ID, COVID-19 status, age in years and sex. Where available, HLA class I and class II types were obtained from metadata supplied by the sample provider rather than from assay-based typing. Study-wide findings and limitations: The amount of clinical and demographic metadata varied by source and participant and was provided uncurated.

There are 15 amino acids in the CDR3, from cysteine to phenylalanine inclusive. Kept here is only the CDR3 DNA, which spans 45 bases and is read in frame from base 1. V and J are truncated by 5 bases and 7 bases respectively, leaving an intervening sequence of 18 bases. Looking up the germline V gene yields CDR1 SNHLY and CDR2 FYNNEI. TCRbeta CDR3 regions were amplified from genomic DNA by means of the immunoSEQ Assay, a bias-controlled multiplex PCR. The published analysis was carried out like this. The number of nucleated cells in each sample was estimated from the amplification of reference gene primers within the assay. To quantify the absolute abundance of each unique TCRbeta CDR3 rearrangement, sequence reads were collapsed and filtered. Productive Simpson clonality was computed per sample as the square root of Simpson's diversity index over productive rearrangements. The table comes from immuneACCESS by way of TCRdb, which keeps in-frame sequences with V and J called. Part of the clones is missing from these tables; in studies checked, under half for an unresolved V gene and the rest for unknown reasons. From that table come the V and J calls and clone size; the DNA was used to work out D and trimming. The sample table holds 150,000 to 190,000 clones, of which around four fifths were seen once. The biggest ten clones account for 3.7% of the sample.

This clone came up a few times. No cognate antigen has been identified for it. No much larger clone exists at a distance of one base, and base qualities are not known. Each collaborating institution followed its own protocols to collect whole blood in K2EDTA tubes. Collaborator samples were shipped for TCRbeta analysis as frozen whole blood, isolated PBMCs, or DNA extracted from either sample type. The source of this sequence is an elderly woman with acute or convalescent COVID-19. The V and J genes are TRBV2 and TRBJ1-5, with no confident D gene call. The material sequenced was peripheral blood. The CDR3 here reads CASSSPRLGFQPQHF. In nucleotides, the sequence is TGTGCCAGCAGTTCCCCAAGACTCGGGTTCCAGCCCCAGCATTTT.